These T cell receptor beta chains were read from a single sample in a study of glioma-infiltrating T cells after dendritic cell vaccination. Generated by immunoSEQ multiplex PCR, the TCRdb table keeps only in-frame clones and is missing some. The sample lists around 97,000 clones; 81% were seen once. The sample here was blood, taken before dendritic cell vaccination. These receptor sequences come from a human donor with glioblastoma. CDR3s include the opening cysteine and the closing phenylalanine or tryptophan. D genes are given only for firm matches. Clone size is given for some rows only: seen once, a few or many times, or a class if the clone is expanded.

clone_size: NA
v_call: TRBV18
cdr3_length: 15
d_call: NA
j_call: TRBJ1-2
cdr3_aa: CASSSIRQDPYGYTF
cdr3_nt: TGTGCCAGCTCATCCATTAGACAGGACCCATATGGCTACACCTTC

clone_size: NA
v_call: TRBV14
cdr3_length: 14
d_call: NA
j_call: TRBJ1-4
cdr3_aa: CASSQGQFEEKLFF
cdr3_nt: TGTGCCAGCAGCCAAGGGCAGTTTGAAGAAAAACTGTTTTTT

clone_size: NA
v_call: TRBV5-1
cdr3_length: 15
d_call: NA
j_call: TRBJ1-1
cdr3_aa: CATHRAPGVNTEAFF
cdr3_nt: TGCGCCACCCACCGCGCCCCGGGGGTGAACACTGAAGCTTTCTTT

clone_size: few
v_call: TRBV7-6
cdr3_length: 15
d_call: TRBD1
j_call: TRBJ1-6
cdr3_aa: CASSLDQGANSPLHF
cdr3_nt: TGTGCCAGCAGCTTAGATCAGGGGGCGAATTCACCCCTCCACTTT

clone_size: few
v_call: TRBV27
cdr3_length: 15
d_call: TRBD1
j_call: TRBJ1-5
cdr3_aa: CASSSGQGEYQPQHF
cdr3_nt: TGTGCCAGCAGTTCCGGACAGGGAGAGTATCAGCCCCAGCATTTT

clone_size: NA
v_call: TRBV13
cdr3_length: 14
d_call: TRBD1
j_call: TRBJ2-3
cdr3_aa: CASSSRQGPNTQYF
cdr3_nt: TGTGCCAGCAGCTCCAGACAGGGGCCAAATACGCAGTATTTT

clone_size: NA
v_call: TRBV29-1
cdr3_length: 13
d_call: NA
j_call: TRBJ1-1
cdr3_aa: CSVSDSQNTEAFF
cdr3_nt: TGCAGCGTTAGCGACAGCCAGAACACTGAAGCTTTCTTT

clone_size: NA
v_call: TRBV12-5
cdr3_length: 18
d_call: TRBD2
j_call: TRBJ2-1
cdr3_aa: CASGFRTSGGVLSDEQFF
cdr3_nt: TGTGCTAGTGGTTTCCGGACTAGCGGGGGGGTCCTCTCAGATGAGCAGTTCTTC

clone_size: once
v_call: TRBV9
cdr3_length: 14
d_call: NA
j_call: TRBJ1-5
cdr3_aa: CASSVESRGQPQHF
cdr3_nt: TGTGCCAGCAGCGTAGAATCCCGTGGCCAGCCCCAGCATTTT

clone_size: NA
v_call: TRBV28
cdr3_length: 16
d_call: TRBD1
j_call: TRBJ1-1
cdr3_aa: CASSTIGQGRGTEAFF
cdr3_nt: TGTGCCAGCAGTACAATCGGACAGGGGAGGGGCACTGAAGCTTTCTTT